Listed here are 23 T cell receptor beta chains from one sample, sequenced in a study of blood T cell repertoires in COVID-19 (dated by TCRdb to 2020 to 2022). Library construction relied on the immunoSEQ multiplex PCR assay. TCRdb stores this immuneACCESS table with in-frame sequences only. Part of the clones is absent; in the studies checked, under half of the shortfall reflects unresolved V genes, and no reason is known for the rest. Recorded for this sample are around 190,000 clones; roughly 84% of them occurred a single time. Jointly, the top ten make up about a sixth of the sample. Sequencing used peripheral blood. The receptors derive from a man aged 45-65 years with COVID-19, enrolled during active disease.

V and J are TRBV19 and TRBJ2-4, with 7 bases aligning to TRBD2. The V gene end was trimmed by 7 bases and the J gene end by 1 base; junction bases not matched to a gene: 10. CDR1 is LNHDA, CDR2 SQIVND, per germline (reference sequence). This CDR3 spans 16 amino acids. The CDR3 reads CASTDPGGNAKNIQYF. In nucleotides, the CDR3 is TGTGCCAGTACCGACCCCGGGGGGAACGCCAAAAACATTCAGTACTTC.

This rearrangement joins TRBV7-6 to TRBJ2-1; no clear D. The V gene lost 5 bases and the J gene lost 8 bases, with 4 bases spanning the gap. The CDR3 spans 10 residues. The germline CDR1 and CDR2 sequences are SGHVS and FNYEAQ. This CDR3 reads CASSLYEQFF. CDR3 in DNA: TGTGCCAGCAGCCTATATGAGCAGTTCTTC.

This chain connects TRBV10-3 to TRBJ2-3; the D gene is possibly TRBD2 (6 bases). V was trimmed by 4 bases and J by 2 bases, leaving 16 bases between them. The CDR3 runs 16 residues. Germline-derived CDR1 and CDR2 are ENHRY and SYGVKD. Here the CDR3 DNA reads TGTGCCATCAGTGCCCGAGCGGGCGGGGACACAGATACGCAGTATTTT. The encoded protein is CAISARAGGDTDTQYF.

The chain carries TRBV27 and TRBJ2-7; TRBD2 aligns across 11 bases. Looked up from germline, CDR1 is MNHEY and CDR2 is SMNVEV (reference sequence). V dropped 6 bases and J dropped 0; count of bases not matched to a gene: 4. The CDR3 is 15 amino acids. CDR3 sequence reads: CASRLAGAISYEQYF. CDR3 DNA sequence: TGTGCCAGCAGACTAGCGGGGGCAATCTCCTACGAGCAGTACTTC.

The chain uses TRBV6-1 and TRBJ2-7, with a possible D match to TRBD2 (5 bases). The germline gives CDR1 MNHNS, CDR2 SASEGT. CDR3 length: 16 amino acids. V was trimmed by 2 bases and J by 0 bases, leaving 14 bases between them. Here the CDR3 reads CASSEFRSSGSYEQYF. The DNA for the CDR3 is TGTGCCAGCAGTGAATTTCGCTCAAGCGGCTCCTACGAGCAGTACTTC.

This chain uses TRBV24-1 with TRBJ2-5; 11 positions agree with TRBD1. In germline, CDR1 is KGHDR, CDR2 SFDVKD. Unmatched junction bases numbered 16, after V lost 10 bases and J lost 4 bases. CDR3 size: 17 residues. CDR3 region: CATTEGTGTGGRETQYF. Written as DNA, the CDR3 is TGTGCCACGACTGAAGGGACCGGGACAGGGGGGCGAGAGACCCAGTACTTC.

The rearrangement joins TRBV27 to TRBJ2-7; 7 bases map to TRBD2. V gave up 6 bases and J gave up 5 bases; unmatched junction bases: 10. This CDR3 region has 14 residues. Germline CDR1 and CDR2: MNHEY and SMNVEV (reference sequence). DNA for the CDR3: TGTGCCAGCAGCCCGGGGCGGGAGCACGACGAGCAGTACTTC. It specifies CASSPGREHDEQYF.

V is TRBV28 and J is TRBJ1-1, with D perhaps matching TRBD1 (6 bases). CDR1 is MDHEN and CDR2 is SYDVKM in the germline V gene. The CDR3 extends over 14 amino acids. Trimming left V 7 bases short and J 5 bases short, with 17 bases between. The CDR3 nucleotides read TGTGCCAGCACCAAAGGGGGGGTTTGGACTGAAGCTTTCTTT. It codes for CASTKGGVWTEAFF. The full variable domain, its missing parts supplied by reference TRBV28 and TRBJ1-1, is DVKVTQSSRYLVKRTGEKVFLECVQDMDHENMFWYRQDPGLGLRLIYFSYDVKMKEKGDIPEGYSVSREKKERFSLILESASTNQTSMYLCASTKGGVWTEAFFGQGTRLTVV.

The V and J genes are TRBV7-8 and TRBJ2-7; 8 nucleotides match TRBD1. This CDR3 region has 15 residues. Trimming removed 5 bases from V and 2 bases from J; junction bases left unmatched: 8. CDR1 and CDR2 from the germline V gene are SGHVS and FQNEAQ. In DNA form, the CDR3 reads TGTGCCAGCAGCCAGGACAGGGCGGGCGCCTACGAGCAGTACTTC. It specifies CASSQDRAGAYEQYF.

CDR3 in amino acids: CASSFGRASYEQYF. For the CDR3, the DNA is TGTGCCAGCAGCTTTGGGAGGGCCTCCTACGAGCAGTACTTC. V is TRBV7-2 and J is TRBJ2-7; TRBD2 matches 7 bases. The trim removed 3 bases at V and 0 bases at J, leaving 2 bases unmatched. This CDR3 has 14 residues. Germline CDR1 and CDR2: SGHTA and FQGNSA.

The CDR3 region is CASSPTRTGYNEQFF. The CDR3 coding sequence is TGTGCCAGCAGCCCCACTAGGACCGGCTACAATGAGCAGTTCTTC. This chain uses TRBV7-2 with TRBJ2-1; D might be TRBD2 (5 bases). The V and J ends lost 5 bases and 3 bases respectively, with 14 bases between them. Per germline, CDR1 SGHTA and CDR2 FQGNSA. There are 15 residues in the CDR3.

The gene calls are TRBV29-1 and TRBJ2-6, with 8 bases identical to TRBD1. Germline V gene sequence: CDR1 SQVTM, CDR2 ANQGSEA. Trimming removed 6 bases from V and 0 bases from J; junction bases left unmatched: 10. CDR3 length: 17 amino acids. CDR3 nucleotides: TGCAGCGTGAGCTTTGGACAGGGCTTCTCTGGGGCCAACGTCCTGACTTTC. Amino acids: CSVSFGQGFSGANVLTF.

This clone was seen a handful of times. The CDR3 nucleotides are TGTGCCAGCAGTCAGTTCCCGACAGGGGCTTTGGCAGATACGCAGTATTTT. Translation gives CASSQFPTGALADTQYF. The chain employs TRBV2 and TRBJ2-3; TRBD1 aligns across 8 bases. V lost 5 bases and J lost 4; bases outside the gene matches: 14. The length of the CDR3 is 17 residues. In germline, CDR1 is SNHLY, CDR2 FYNNEI.

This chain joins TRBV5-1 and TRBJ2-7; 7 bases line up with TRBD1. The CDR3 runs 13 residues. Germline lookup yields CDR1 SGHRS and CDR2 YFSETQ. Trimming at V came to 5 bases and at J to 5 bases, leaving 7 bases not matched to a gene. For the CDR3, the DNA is TGCGCCAGCAGACAGACAGGGTCTCACGAGCAGTACTTC. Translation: CASRQTGSHEQYF. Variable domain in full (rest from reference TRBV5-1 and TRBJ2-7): KAGVTQTPRYLIKTRGQQVTLSCSPISGHRSVSWYQQTPGQGLQFLFEYFSETQRNKGNFPGRFSGRQFSNSRSEMNVSTLELGDSALYLCASRQTGSHEQYFGPGTRLTVT.

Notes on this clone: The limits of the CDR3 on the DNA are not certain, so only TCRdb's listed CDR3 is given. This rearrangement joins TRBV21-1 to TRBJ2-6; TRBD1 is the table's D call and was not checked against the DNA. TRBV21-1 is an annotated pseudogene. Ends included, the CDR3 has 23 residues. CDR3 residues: CASSSRTGKVFGSVGSGANVLTF.

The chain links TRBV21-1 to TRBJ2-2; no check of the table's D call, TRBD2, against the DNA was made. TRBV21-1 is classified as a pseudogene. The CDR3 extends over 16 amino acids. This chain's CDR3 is CASSPGDCGSSGGLFF. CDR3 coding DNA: TGTGCCAGCAGTCCCGGAGATTGCGGGAGTTCCGGGGGGCTGTTTTTT.

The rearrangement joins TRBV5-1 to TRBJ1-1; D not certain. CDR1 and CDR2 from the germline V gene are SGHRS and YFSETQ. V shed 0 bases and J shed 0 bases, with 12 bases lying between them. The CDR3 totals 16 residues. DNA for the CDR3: TGCGCCAGCAGCTTGGGCTATCTGCCACTGAACACTGAAGCTTTCTTT. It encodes CASSLGYLPLNTEAFF.

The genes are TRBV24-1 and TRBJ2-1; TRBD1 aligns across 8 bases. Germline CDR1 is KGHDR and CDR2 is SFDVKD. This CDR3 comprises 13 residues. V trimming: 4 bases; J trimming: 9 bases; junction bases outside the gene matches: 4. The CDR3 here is CATSDPQGGEQFF. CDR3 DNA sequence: TGTGCCACCAGTGACCCACAGGGGGGTGAGCAGTTCTTC.

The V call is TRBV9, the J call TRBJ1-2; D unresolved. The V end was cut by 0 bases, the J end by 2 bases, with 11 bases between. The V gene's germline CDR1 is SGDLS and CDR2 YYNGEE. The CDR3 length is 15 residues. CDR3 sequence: CASSVEPGTNYGYTF. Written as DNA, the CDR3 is TGTGCCAGCAGCGTAGAGCCGGGTACGAACTATGGCTACACCTTC.

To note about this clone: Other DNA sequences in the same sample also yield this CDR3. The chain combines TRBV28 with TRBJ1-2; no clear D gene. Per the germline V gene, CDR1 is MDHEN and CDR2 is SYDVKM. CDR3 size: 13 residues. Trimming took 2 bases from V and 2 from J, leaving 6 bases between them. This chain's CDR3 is CASSLGQNYGYTF. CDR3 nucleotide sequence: TGTGCCAGCAGTTTAGGTCAGAACTATGGCTACACCTTC.

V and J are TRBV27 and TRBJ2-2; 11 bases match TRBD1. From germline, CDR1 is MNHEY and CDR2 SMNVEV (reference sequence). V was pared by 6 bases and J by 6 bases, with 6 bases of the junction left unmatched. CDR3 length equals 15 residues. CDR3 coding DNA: TGTGCCAGCAGGGACAGGGGGCTTGTAGCCGGGGAGCTGTTTTTT. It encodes CASRDRGLVAGELFF.

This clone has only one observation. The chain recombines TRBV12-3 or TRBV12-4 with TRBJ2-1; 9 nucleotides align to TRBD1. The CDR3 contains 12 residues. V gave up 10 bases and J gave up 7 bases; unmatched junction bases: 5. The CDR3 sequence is CAIRTGVNEQFF. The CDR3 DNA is TGTGCCATAAGGACAGGGGTAAATGAGCAGTTCTTC.

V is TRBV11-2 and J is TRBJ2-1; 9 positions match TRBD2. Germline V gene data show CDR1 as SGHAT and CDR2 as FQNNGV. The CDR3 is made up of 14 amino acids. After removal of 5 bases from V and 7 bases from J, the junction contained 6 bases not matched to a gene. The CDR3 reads CASSPAGGPNEQFF. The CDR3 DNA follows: TGTGCCAGCAGCCCCGCGGGAGGGCCTAATGAGCAGTTCTTC.